This TCR beta chain stems from a study of OX40 agonist ivuxolimab in advanced cancers. About the research overall: Patients received ivuxolimab, an agonistic anti-OX40 (CD134) antibody. Age averaged around 60 years (range about 20 to 80), and about 86% were male. Study conclusions and caveats: Doses of 0.1 to 3.0 mg/kg were accompanied by clonal expansion of CD4+ and CD8+ blood T cells by week 6.

Comments on this clone: Its antigen is unidentified. Other DNA sequences within the sample encode an identical CDR3.

Germline loops: CDR1 SGHRS, CDR2 YFSETQ. The V end was cut by 3 bases, the J end by 1 base, with 12 bases between. The CDR3 is made up of 15 amino acids. This table comes from immunoSEQ multiplex PCR, and its TCRdb copy is limited to in-frame clones, with some not included. The sample contains under 80,000 clones, approximately 90% of which appear only once. The sequencing here drew on CD4+ or CD8+ T cells sorted from blood, taken in a trial of the OX40 agonist ivuxolimab. The receptor was derived from an adult with an advanced solid tumor such as melanoma, head and neck, liver or kidney cancer. V usage is TRBV5-1 and J usage is TRBJ2-3, with D possibly TRBD1 on 6 matching bases. The DNA of the CDR3 is TGCGCCAGCAGCTGGGGTGAGGGGGGCACAGATACGCAGTATTTT. It translates to CASSWGEGGTDTQYF.